This T cell receptor beta chain was documented in a study of shared clonotypes between healthy human individuals. Notes on this clone: The antigen is not known.

Terminally differentiated effector memory CD45RA+ cells were excluded from the naive CD8 cells, which were CD45RO-negative and positively selected for CCR7. The CDR3 sequence is 16 residues long. Germline values: CDR1 SGHNT, CDR2 YYREEE (reference sequence). Deletions cut 4 bases from V and 4 bases from J, with 20 bases between. It was at deep level that the assay was run. The repertoire was sequenced with immunoSEQ multiplex PCR; TCRdb's copy has only in-frame clones and lacks some. Here the sample spans roughly 2,000,000 clones, approximately 92% being singletons. Study-level points and caveats: When naive CD4 clonotypes were compared across a few donors, around 5% were shared.

Material: naive CD8+ T cells from PBMCs. This receptor was taken from a man younger than 30 in good health. Some clones in this sample may be carry-over from other donors' samples. V gene TRBV5-4 combines with J gene TRBJ2-5; perhaps TRBD1 as D (6 bases). The CDR3 here is CASSLSGAGIRETQYF. In nucleotides, the CDR3 is TGTGCCAGCAGCCTATCAGGGGCAGGGATCAGAGAGACCCAGTACTTC.